The 23 T cell receptor beta chains reported below all come from one sample, sequenced in a study of T cell responses to AZD1222 COVID-19 vaccine. Produced via immunoSEQ multiplex PCR; TCRdb's table is partial and in-frame only. The repertoire includes about 140,000 clones, roughly 90% of them detected once, and 3.1% sits in the top ten. The sequences come from peripheral blood, collected on day 0 of AZD1222 vaccination. These receptors all stem from an adult in good health.

This chain connects TRBV28 to TRBJ2-7; the match to TRBD1 covers 9 bases. CDR1 and CDR2 (germline): MDHEN, SYDVKM. The CDR3 covers 14 residues. The DNA for the CDR3 is TGTGCAGTAAGAACCGGGACAGGGCGGTACGAGCAGTACTTC. It codes for CAVRTGTGRYEQYF.

The chain employs TRBV12-2 and TRBJ2-7. TRBV12-2 is marked as a pseudogene. The CDR3 has 12 amino acids. Here the CDR3 DNA reads TGTGCAAGTCGTCCGGACCTCTACGAGCAGTACTTC. It codes for CASRPDLYEQYF.

The chain combines TRBV5-8 with TRBJ2-1; D gene unclear. Trimming cost V 3 bases and J 1 base, with 11 bases left between them. Germline V gives CDR1 SGHTS, CDR2 YDEGEE. CDR3 length equals 15 residues. This CDR3 is CASSSDPSSYNEQFF. The CDR3 nucleotides read TGTGCCAGCAGCTCGGACCCCAGTTCCTACAATGAGCAGTTCTTC.

The V call is TRBV5-1, the J call TRBJ1-2; tentative D call: TRBD1 (5 bases). Germline CDR1 is SGHRS and CDR2 is YFSETQ. The V end lost 2 bases, the J end lost 0 bases, and 11 bases lay between the germline ends. The CDR3 extends over 15 amino acids. CDR3: CASSFPEGPNYGYTF. Here the CDR3 DNA reads TGCGCCAGCAGCTTCCCTGAGGGGCCTAACTATGGCTACACCTTC. The whole variable domain, remainder taken from reference TRBV5-1 and TRBJ1-2, is KAGVTQTPRYLIKTRGQQVTLSCSPISGHRSVSWYQQTPGQGLQFLFEYFSETQRNKGNFPGRFSGRQFSNSRSEMNVSTLELGDSALYLCASSFPEGPNYGYTFGSGTRLTVV.

The CDR3 here is CASSYGGTGVPGELFF. For the CDR3, the DNA is TGCGCCAGCAGCTACGGGGGGACAGGAGTGCCCGGGGAGCTGTTTTTT. The chain couples TRBV5-1 to TRBJ2-2, with D possibly matching TRBD1 (8 bases). CDR1 and CDR2 (germline): SGHRS, YFSETQ. With 3 bases removed from V and 6 bases from J, the gap between germline ends came to 18 bases. The CDR3 length is 16 residues.

J is TRBJ2-1 and V is TRBV3-1 (or the pseudogene TRBV3-2); D might be TRBD1 or TRBD2, each matching 5 bases. In germline, CDR1 is LGHDT, CDR2 YNNKEL (reference sequence). V was trimmed by 0 bases and J by 10 bases, leaving 16 bases between them. The CDR3 consists of 15 residues. The CDR3 DNA reads TGTGCCAGCAGCCAAGATTGGGACCCCGGGTCGGAGCAGTTCTTC. It yields the protein CASSQDWDPGSEQFF.

In this sample, this clone turned up once. This chain uses TRBV6-5 with TRBJ2-4, with 10 bases matching TRBD2. The germline V gene encodes CDR1 MNHEY and CDR2 SVGAGI. The CDR3 runs 15 residues. Germline trimming cut 2 bases from V and 9 bases from J; bases unmatched to any gene: 7. The CDR3: CASSYRSSGRPIQYF. Written as DNA, the CDR3 is TGTGCCAGCAGTTACCGGTCTAGCGGGAGACCCATTCAGTACTTC.

The chain has TRBV29-1 and TRBJ1-1; tentative D call: TRBD1 (6 bases). V lost 7 bases and J 10 bases, leaving 19 bases between the germline ends. The CDR3 runs 12 residues. Germline CDR1 is SQVTM and CDR2 is ANQGSEA. As DNA, the CDR3 is TGCAGCGGCCGTCCTGAGGGGGTGGTAGCTTTCTTT. Translated, it gives CSGRPEGVVAFF.

V and J are TRBV27 and TRBJ2-5; D uncertain. The length of the CDR3 is 14 residues. Trimming pared 5 bases from V and 4 bases from J, leaving 14 bases between. Germline CDR1 and CDR2: MNHEY and SMNVEV (reference sequence). The CDR3 coding sequence is TGTGCCAGCAGTCCGATGACTGGGTCAGAGACCCAGTACTTC. Translating it yields CASSPMTGSETQYF.

The chain combines TRBV5-1 with TRBJ2-1; D remains unclear. The CDR3 is made up of 11 amino acids. Looked up from germline, CDR1 is SGHRS and CDR2 is YFSETQ. With 7 bases removed from V and 8 bases from J, the gap between germline ends came to 10 bases. The CDR3 reads CASAIRDEQFF. The CDR3 DNA sequence: TGCGCCAGCGCTATTCGGGATGAGCAGTTCTTC.

V is TRBV5-1 and J is TRBJ2-7; TRBD2 aligns across 11 bases. CDR1 and CDR2 from the germline V gene are SGHRS and YFSETQ. V dropped 4 bases and J dropped 7; count of bases not matched to a gene: 10. CDR3 size: 15 residues. The CDR3 bases are TGCGCCAGCAGCGGAGGGACTAGCGGCCCCAGGGAGCAGTACTTC. Translation: CASSGGTSGPREQYF.

The rearrangement uses TRBV2 and TRBJ1-4; no clear D gene. Germline V CDR1 and CDR2: SNHLY, FYNNEI. The CDR3 runs 15 residues. V was trimmed by 8 bases and J by 8 bases, leaving 21 bases between them. The CDR3 DNA sequence: TGTGCCAGCCGGATTATGGTAGGGTTAGGCGAAAAACTGTTTTTT. Translating gives CASRIMVGLGEKLFF.

The chain recombines TRBV7-7 with TRBJ1-3, with D possibly matching TRBD1 (5 bases). V was cut by 5 bases and J by 4 bases, with 21 bases left in between. The CDR3 sequence is 17 residues long. The germline CDR1 and CDR2 sequences are SSHAT and FNYEAQ (reference sequence). This CDR3 reads CASSPSPRSGSGNTIYF. The CDR3 region has the DNA TGTGCCAGCAGCCCGAGTCCGCGGTCAGGGTCGGGAAACACCATATATTTT.

J is TRBJ2-2 and V is TRBV7-2, with 7 bases identical to TRBD2. Germline V gene lookup returns CDR1 SGHTA and CDR2 FQGNSA. The CDR3 is 19 residues long. V was pared by 2 bases and J by 2 bases, with 14 bases of the junction left unmatched. As DNA, the CDR3 is TGTGCCAGCAGCTTATCGGGTTCTAGGCTAGCGGAAAACACCGGGGAGCTGTTTTTT. It is translated as CASSLSGSRLAENTGELFF.

This chain links TRBV28 with TRBJ2-1; 7 bases align to TRBD2. CDR3 length: 15 residues. The ends lost 4 bases at V and 7 bases at J; junction bases unmatched: 10. In germline, CDR1 is MDHEN, CDR2 SYDVKM. CDR3 DNA sequence: TGTGCCAGCAGTTCAAGCTCGGGGGGAGTGAATGAGCAGTTCTTC. Translation: CASSSSSGGVNEQFF.

This rearrangement joins TRBV6-5 to TRBJ2-7; D is perhaps TRBD2 (5 bases). Germline lookup yields CDR1 MNHEY and CDR2 SVGAGI. V was cut by 6 bases and J by 0 bases, with 12 bases left in between. This CDR3 contains 14 residues. CDR3 DNA sequence: TGTGCCAGCAGCCTGGACTGGGGCTCCTACGAGCAGTACTTC. It specifies CASSLDWGSYEQYF.

The rearrangement joins TRBV28 to TRBJ1-5; 9 bases match TRBD1. The germline gives CDR1 MDHEN, CDR2 SYDVKM. V shed 9 bases, J shed 7 bases, and the junction held 13 bases outside the gene matches. The CDR3 spans 15 residues. CDR3: CASHVPGQGWQPQHF. DNA of the CDR3: TGTGCCAGTCATGTCCCGGGACAGGGTTGGCAGCCCCAGCATTTT.

The V call is TRBV6-5, the J call TRBJ2-2; D might be TRBD2 (6 bases). The germline CDR1 and CDR2 sequences are MNHEY and SVGAGI. Trimming left V 8 bases short and J 0 bases short, with 13 bases between. This CDR3 comprises 15 residues. CDR3 in DNA: TGTGCCAGCGGGGGACTGGATTCGAACACCGGGGAGCTGTTTTTT. Translation gives CASGGLDSNTGELFF.

This sequence joins TRBV6-5 and TRBJ1-2; possibly TRBD1 for D (6 bases). The germline V gene has CDR1 MNHEY and CDR2 SVGAGI. Trimming pared 5 bases from V and 0 bases from J, leaving 10 bases between. There are 14 residues in the CDR3. CDR3 DNA: TGTGCCAGCAGTCCGGACAGAGCTAACTATGGCTACACCTTC. This codes for CASSPDRANYGYTF.

The V gene is TRBV4-3, the J gene TRBJ1-4; D call uncertain. The CDR3 spans 13 residues. Trimming pared 3 bases from V and 7 bases from J, leaving 9 bases between. Germline CDR1 reads LGHNA; CDR2 reads YSLEER. The CDR3 spells CASSQELGEKLFF. The CDR3 nucleotides read TGCGCCAGCAGCCAGGAGCTCGGTGAAAAACTGTTTTTT.

The chain carries TRBV29-1 and TRBJ1-1; D is perhaps TRBD1 (5 bases). This CDR3 is built from 14 residues. V was clipped by 6 bases and J by 2 bases, with 16 bases between them. CDR1 and CDR2 from the germline V gene are SQVTM and ANQGSEA. CDR3 loop: CSVNNGQINTEAFF. CDR3 in DNA: TGCAGCGTCAATAACGGACAAATCAACACTGAAGCTTTCTTT. Filled out from reference TRBV29-1 and TRBJ1-1, the complete variable domain reads SAVISQKPSRDICQRGTSLTIQCQVDSQVTMMFWYRQQPGQSLTLIATANQGSEATYESGFVIDKFPISRPNLTFSTLTVSNMSPEDSSIYLCSVNNGQINTEAFFGQGTRLTVV.

V and J are TRBV15 and TRBJ2-7; no definite D call. This CDR3 has 15 amino acids. The V end lost 0 bases, the J end lost 3 bases, and 12 bases lay between the germline ends. The germline V gene encodes CDR1 LNHNV and CDR2 YYDKDF (reference sequence). CDR3 protein: CATSRDNGRLYEQYF. The CDR3 bases are TGTGCCACCAGCAGAGATAATGGACGTCTCTACGAGCAGTACTTC.

The CDR3 sequence is CASSVSAGTSGYNEQFF. DNA of the CDR3: TGTGCCAGCAGCGTTTCTGCCGGGACTAGCGGCTACAATGAGCAGTTCTTC. The chain carries TRBV5-4 and TRBJ2-1; 11 bases fit TRBD2. V lost 4 bases and J lost 3; bases outside the gene matches: 9. Germline values: CDR1 SGHNT, CDR2 YYREEE (reference sequence). This CDR3 spans 17 amino acids. Supplemented by reference TRBV5-4 and TRBJ2-1, the full variable domain reads ETGVTQSPTHLIKTRGQQVTLRCSSQSGHNTVSWYQQALGQGPQFIFQYYREEENGRGNFPPRFSGLQFPNYSSELNVNALELDDSALYLCASSVSAGTSGYNEQFFGPGTRLTVL.